A single sample is the source of the 2 T cell receptor beta chains below, sequenced in a study of T cell repertoires in cytomegalovirus infection (dated by TCRdb to about 2019). Sequencing took place on an Illumina HiSeq 1500. TCRdb redid the processing of the public reads, applying fastp at Q25 and MiXCR, and retained in-frame beta chains. Under each unique CDR3 protein, matching rows form one entry showing the most common genes and DNA. The sample table shows around 530,000 distinct CDR3 sequences, and around 27% are seen once. The leading ten clones occupy approximately 13% of the sample. The source material was PBMCs. These TCRs come from a human donor in good health (CMV status not recorded). Some clones in this sample may be carry-over from other donors' samples.

The CDR3 is CSVDRGASQYV. The CDR3 DNA sequence: TGCAGCGTTGACCGGGGGGCTTCTCAGTACGTC. This rearrangement joins TRBV29-1 to TRBJ2-7; tentative D call: TRBD2 (7 bases). The CDR3 has 11 residues. Germline values: CDR1 SQVTM, CDR2 ANQGSEA. V was clipped by 3 bases and J by 10 bases, with 13 bases between them.

In the case of this clonotype: At one of its ends the junction is not consistent with the germline gene, which may arise from a read error. The gene calls are TRBV6-1 and TRBJ2-7, with TRBD2 as a possible D gene (6 bases). This CDR3 is built from 16 residues. Germline V gene lookup returns CDR1 MNHNS and CDR2 SASEGT. CDR3 bases: TGTGCCAGCAGCGAAGAAGCACTAGCATTGGACTACGAGCAGTACTTC. Protein sequence: CASSEEALALDYEQYF.